This entry lists 18 T cell receptor beta chains sequenced from one sample in a study of blood T cell repertoires in COVID-19 (dated by TCRdb to the early 2020s). The library was made by the immunoSEQ multiplex PCR assay. TCRdb limited this immuneACCESS table to in-frame rearrangements with V and J called. A share of clones is missing; checked studies link under half to unresolved V genes, and the rest is unexplained. The sample yields about 480,000 clones; around 89% were counted once. The ten largest clones represent about 4.3% of the sample. The sample consisted of peripheral blood. The receptors originated from a woman younger than 45 with acute or convalescent COVID-19.

This chain links TRBV5-8 with TRBJ1-4; a weak D match, TRBD1 (6 bases). CDR3 length equals 15 residues. V lost 0 bases and J lost 8, with 14 bases in between. In germline, CDR1 is SGHTS, CDR2 YDEGEE. The CDR3 reads CASSLARTVGEKLFF. The CDR3 nucleotides read TGTGCCAGCAGCTTGGCTCGGACAGTGGGCGAAAAACTGTTTTTT.

On this clone itself: A junction boundary mismatches the germline segment, possibly from a read error. V is TRBV6-5 and J is TRBJ2-7, with D possibly being TRBD2 (5 bases). This CDR3 has 13 amino acids. Germline CDR1 MNHEY, CDR2 SVGAGI. The CDR3 DNA sequence: TGTGCCAGCAGTTACTCGGGAGCATACGGGCAGTACTTC. Translated: CASSYSGAYGQYF.

The gene calls are TRBV12-3 or TRBV12-4 and TRBJ2-7; D might be TRBD2 (7 bases). CDR3 size: 12 residues. V lost 6 bases and J 6 bases, leaving 12 bases between the germline ends. CDR3 in DNA: TGTGCCAGCAGCATAGGGGGGGTCGAGCAGTACTTC. This sequence encodes CASSIGGVEQYF.

The J gene is TRBJ1-2, the V gene TRBV28; 7 bases fit TRBD1. Germline V gene lookup returns CDR1 MDHEN and CDR2 SYDVKM. The CDR3 runs to 15 residues. The junction had 10 bases not matched to a gene; V was cut back by 3 bases and J by 6 bases. The CDR3 spells CASSFGTAAFNGYTF. The CDR3 DNA reads TGTGCCAGCAGTTTCGGGACAGCCGCTTTTAATGGCTACACCTTC.

The rearrangement uses TRBV6-5 and TRBJ2-3, with a weak D call TRBD2 (7 bases). V was cut by 7 bases and J by 5 bases, with 19 bases left in between. The germline CDR1 and CDR2 sequences are MNHEY and SVGAGI. CDR3 length equals 15 residues. The CDR3 sequence: CASTDVTGGLDTQYF. Here the CDR3 DNA reads TGTGCCAGCACCGATGTGACGGGGGGCTTAGATACGCAGTATTTT.

The V call is TRBV7-2, the J call TRBJ1-2, with no clear D. V lost 5 bases and J 0 bases, leaving 13 bases between the germline ends. CDR1 is SGHTA and CDR2 is FQGNSA in the germline V gene. The length of the CDR3 is 15 residues. The CDR3 loop is CASSPPRLANYGYTF. The CDR3 DNA sequence: TGTGCCAGCAGCCCCCCGAGGTTAGCTAACTATGGCTACACCTTC.

The rearrangement links TRBV1 to TRBJ2-5; the listed D gene, TRBD2, was not tested against the DNA. TRBV1 is assigned pseudogene status. The CDR3 runs 10 residues. The CDR3 nucleotides are TGCACCAGCAGGGGGACTGGAGAATACTTC. Residues: CTSRGTGEYF.

The chain combines TRBV7-3 with TRBJ2-1; TRBD2 aligns across 14 bases. This CDR3 is built from 16 residues. V dropped 4 bases and J dropped 7; count of bases not matched to a gene: 6. Germline-derived CDR1 and CDR2 are SGHTA and FQGTGA. The CDR3 DNA is TGTGCCAGCAGCTCGCGACTAGCGGGGGGGCGGAATGAGCAGTTCTTC. Residues: CASSSRLAGGRNEQFF.

The rearrangement joins TRBV29-1 to TRBJ1-2; unclear D gene. The CDR3 covers 11 residues. Germline lookup yields CDR1 SQVTM and CDR2 ANQGSEA. The V end was cut by 7 bases, the J end by 7 bases, with 13 bases between. The CDR3 reads CSARTEPGYTF. CDR3 DNA sequence: TGCAGCGCCCGAACAGAACCTGGCTACACCTTC.

The chain has TRBV19 and TRBJ2-1; 8 bases fit TRBD2. The CDR3 is 17 amino acids. CDR1 LNHDA and CDR2 SQIVND come from the germline V gene (reference sequence). After removal of 6 bases from V and 7 bases from J, the junction contained 17 bases not matched to a gene. CDR3 loop: CASRYSQYGGGGNEQFF. CDR3 coding DNA: TGTGCCAGTAGATATTCCCAATACGGGGGGGGTGGGAATGAGCAGTTCTTC.

The J gene is TRBJ1-1, the V gene TRBV10-3, with TRBD1 identical over 10 bases. The CDR3 has 14 amino acids. The germline gives CDR1 ENHRY, CDR2 SYGVKD. V trimming: 6 bases; J trimming: 4 bases; junction bases outside the gene matches: 5. CDR3 in DNA: TGTGCCATCAGAGGGGACAGGGGTCGCACTGAAGCTTTCTTT. It yields the protein CAIRGDRGRTEAFF.

The chain employs TRBV4-1 and TRBJ1-4; possibly TRBD1 for D (5 bases). The germline CDR1 and CDR2 sequences are MGHRA and YSYEKL. CDR3 length: 15 residues. Trimming removed 1 base at V and 6 bases at J, with 12 bases between. The CDR3 here is CASSQVRVSDEKLFF. The CDR3, as DNA: TGCGCCAGCAGCCAAGTCAGGGTTTCCGATGAAAAACTGTTTTTT.

With respect to this clone: The germline gene is not matched at one end of the junction; a read error may be the cause. Different DNA sequences within this sample yield the same CDR3. The rearrangement links TRBV6-5 to TRBJ1-5; 8 bases match TRBD1. CDR3 length: 15 amino acids. The germline V gene has CDR1 MNHEY and CDR2 SVGAGI. Here the CDR3 reads CASRPRTGPNQPQHF. CDR3 DNA: TGTGCCAGCAGACCACGGACAGGGCCAAATCAACCCCAGCATTTT.

The rearrangement links TRBV30 to TRBJ2-7; perhaps TRBD2 as D (5 bases). The CDR3 length is 14 residues. The V and J ends lost 3 bases and 3 bases respectively, with 15 bases between them. Germline CDR1 reads GTSNPN; CDR2 reads SVGIG (reference sequence). CDR3 nucleotides: TGTGCCTGGAGGGCTCGCCGGACTCACTACGAGCAGTACTTC. Translation: CAWRARRTHYEQYF.

This clone was counted only a few times. This chain uses TRBV6-2 or TRBV6-3 with TRBJ1-3; maybe TRBD1 (5 bases). Germline V lookup: CDR1 MNHEY, CDR2 SVGEGT. V was trimmed by 3 bases and J by 2 bases, leaving 8 bases between them. The CDR3 contains 14 residues. The CDR3 coding sequence is TGTGCCAGCAGTTATGGGGGGACTGGAAACACCATATATTTT. Amino acids: CASSYGGTGNTIYF.

The chain has TRBV9 and TRBJ1-4; weak D call: TRBD1 (5 bases). Trimming removed 1 base from V and 7 bases from J, with 11 bases in between. Germline V gene sequence: CDR1 SGDLS, CDR2 YYNGEE. The length of the CDR3 is 14 residues. The CDR3 DNA is TGTGCCAGCAGCGTACAGGGTCGAGGTGAAAAACTGTTTTTT. Translating it yields CASSVQGRGEKLFF.

The rearrangement links TRBV27 to TRBJ1-3; D is ambiguous. Germline CDR1 reads MNHEY; CDR2 reads SMNVEV (reference sequence). Trimming stripped 8 bases from V and 7 bases from J, with 15 bases between. This CDR3 spans 13 amino acids. CDR3: CASRPSHGNTIYF. The CDR3 DNA follows: TGTGCCAGCCGGCCCTCTCACGGGAACACCATATATTTT.

Concerning this clone: The same CDR3 is also encoded by other DNA sequences in this sample. The CDR3 DNA sequence: TGTGCCTGGAGTGTACTCGGTGGCTACACCTTC. It codes for CAWSVLGGYTF. This chain joins TRBV30 and TRBJ1-2, with D unresolved. Germline CDR1 reads GTSNPN; CDR2 reads SVGIG (reference sequence). Trimming removed 0 bases from V and 7 bases from J, with 6 bases in between. There are 11 residues in the CDR3.